The rows below give T cell receptor beta chains drawn from one sample of a study of T cells after somatic rescue of genetic block. Produced via immunoSEQ multiplex PCR; TCRdb's table is partial and in-frame only. The sample lists over 55,000 clones, 90% to 95% occurring once. What was sequenced was peripheral blood mononuclear cells (PBMCs). These TCRs come from a man aged 35 to 55. Each CDR3 is given with its conserved first and last residue. D genes are given only for firm matches.

CDR3 protein: CASSEGGGLDTQYF; CDR3 length: 14; V gene: TRBV10-1; D gene: -; J gene: TRBJ2-3
CDR3 protein: CASSQEQGRDTQYF; CDR3 length: 14; V gene: TRBV5-5; D gene: -; J gene: TRBJ2-3
CDR3 protein: CASSYSIRGNTEAFF; CDR3 length: 15; V gene: TRBV6-5; D gene: -; J gene: TRBJ1-1
CDR3 protein: CASRPEVWNTEAFF; CDR3 length: 14; V gene: TRBV2; D gene: -; J gene: TRBJ1-1
CDR3 protein: CASSETGSDYEQYF; CDR3 length: 14; V gene: TRBV6-1; D gene: -; J gene: TRBJ2-7
CDR3 protein: CASSLVSGLGAGGYTF; CDR3 length: 16; V gene: TRBV5-6; D gene: -; J gene: TRBJ1-2
CDR3 protein: CASTAGTAGNTIYF; CDR3 length: 14; V gene: TRBV19; D gene: TRBD1; J gene: TRBJ1-3
CDR3 protein: CASSYGGYNEQYF; CDR3 length: 13; V gene: TRBV27; D gene: TRBD2; J gene: TRBJ2-7
CDR3 protein: CASTRQGRTEAFF; CDR3 length: 13; V gene: TRBV27; D gene: TRBD1; J gene: TRBJ1-1
CDR3 protein: CASRLDRQETQYF; CDR3 length: 13; V gene: TRBV2; D gene: -; J gene: TRBJ2-5
CDR3 protein: CASSPRPYATGGMNTEAFF; CDR3 length: 19; V gene: TRBV18; D gene: -; J gene: TRBJ1-1
CDR3 protein: CASSLVGPSYEQYF; CDR3 length: 14; V gene: TRBV11-2; D gene: -; J gene: TRBJ2-7
CDR3 protein: CASSLTPTGGANTGELFF; CDR3 length: 18; V gene: TRBV28; D gene: TRBD1; J gene: TRBJ2-2
CDR3 protein: CASSHRASNQETQYF; CDR3 length: 15; V gene: TRBV4-1; D gene: -; J gene: TRBJ2-5
CDR3 protein: CASSSRTSGYNEQFF; CDR3 length: 15; V gene: TRBV7-2; D gene: TRBD2; J gene: TRBJ2-1
CDR3 protein: CASSVAPPGGTGMNTGELFF; CDR3 length: 20; V gene: TRBV9; D gene: TRBD1; J gene: TRBJ2-2
CDR3 protein: CASSPSSGANVLTF; CDR3 length: 14; V gene: TRBV11-2; D gene: -; J gene: TRBJ2-6
CDR3 protein: CASRLSGANVLTF; CDR3 length: 13; V gene: TRBV28; D gene: -; J gene: TRBJ2-6
CDR3 protein: CASSPSGATEAFF; CDR3 length: 13; V gene: TRBV18; D gene: -; J gene: TRBJ1-1
CDR3 protein: CATSRDPGFQETQYF; CDR3 length: 15; V gene: TRBV15; D gene: -; J gene: TRBJ2-5
CDR3 protein: CASSLAGQPQHF; CDR3 length: 12; V gene: TRBV7-9; D gene: -; J gene: TRBJ1-5
CDR3 protein: CASSQSEETQYF; CDR3 length: 12; V gene: TRBV14; D gene: -; J gene: TRBJ2-5
CDR3 protein: CASSPSGTSGGAQFF; CDR3 length: 15; V gene: TRBV5-1; D gene: TRBD2; J gene: TRBJ2-1
CDR3 protein: CASSLAAGYGYTF; CDR3 length: 13; V gene: TRBV5-5; D gene: -; J gene: TRBJ1-2
CDR3 protein: CASSLVPGGPLQPQHF; CDR3 length: 16; V gene: TRBV5-5; D gene: -; J gene: TRBJ1-5
CDR3 protein: CASSLRQGAPWELFF; CDR3 length: 15; V gene: TRBV7-2; D gene: TRBD1; J gene: TRBJ2-2
CDR3 protein: CASSQGTASNQPQHF; CDR3 length: 15; V gene: TRBV5-1; D gene: TRBD1; J gene: TRBJ1-5
CDR3 protein: CASSMTGGQETQYF; CDR3 length: 14; V gene: TRBV7-9; D gene: TRBD1; J gene: TRBJ2-5
CDR3 protein: CASSTRGAGARTGELFF; CDR3 length: 17; V gene: TRBV19; D gene: -; J gene: TRBJ2-2
CDR3 protein: CASSLGFNQPQHF; CDR3 length: 13; V gene: TRBV7-9; D gene: -; J gene: TRBJ1-5
CDR3 protein: CASSQLDRGVRSPLHF; CDR3 length: 16; V gene: TRBV4-3; D gene: TRBD1; J gene: TRBJ1-6
CDR3 protein: CASSPDRTEAFF; CDR3 length: 12; V gene: TRBV11-1; D gene: -; J gene: TRBJ1-1